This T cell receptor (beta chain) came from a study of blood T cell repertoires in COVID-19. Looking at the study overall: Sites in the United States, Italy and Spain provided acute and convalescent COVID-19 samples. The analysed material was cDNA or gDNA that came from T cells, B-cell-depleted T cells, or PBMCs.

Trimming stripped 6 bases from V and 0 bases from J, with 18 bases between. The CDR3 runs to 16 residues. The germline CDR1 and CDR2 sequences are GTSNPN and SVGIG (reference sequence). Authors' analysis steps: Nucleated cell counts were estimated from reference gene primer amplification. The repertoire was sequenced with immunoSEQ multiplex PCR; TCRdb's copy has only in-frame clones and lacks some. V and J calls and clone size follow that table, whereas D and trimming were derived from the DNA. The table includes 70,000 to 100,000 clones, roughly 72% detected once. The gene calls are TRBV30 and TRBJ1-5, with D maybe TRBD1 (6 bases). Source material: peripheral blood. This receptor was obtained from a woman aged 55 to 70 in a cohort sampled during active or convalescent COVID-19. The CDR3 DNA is TGTGCCTGTTCGGGAGGGGGAGATTATAGCAATCAGCCCCAGCATTTT. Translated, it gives CACSGGGDYSNQPQHF.